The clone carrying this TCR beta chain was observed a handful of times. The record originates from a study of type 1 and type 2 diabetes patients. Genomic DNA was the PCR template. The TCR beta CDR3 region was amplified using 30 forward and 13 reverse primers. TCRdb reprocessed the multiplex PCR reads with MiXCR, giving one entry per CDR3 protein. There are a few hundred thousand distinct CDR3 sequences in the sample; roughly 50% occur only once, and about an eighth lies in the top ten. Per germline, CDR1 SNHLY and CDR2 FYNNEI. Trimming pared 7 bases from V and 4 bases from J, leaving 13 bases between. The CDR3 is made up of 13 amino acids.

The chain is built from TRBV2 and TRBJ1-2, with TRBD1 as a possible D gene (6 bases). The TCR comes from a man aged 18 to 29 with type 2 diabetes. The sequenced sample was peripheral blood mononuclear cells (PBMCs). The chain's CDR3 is CASKTRGLYGYTF. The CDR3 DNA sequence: TGTGCCAGCAAAACCAGGGGACTCTATGGCTACACCTTC.